The rows below give T cell receptor beta chains drawn from one sample of a study of blood T cells in healthy people across ages. TCRdb reprocessed the 5' RACE reads with MiXCR, giving one entry per CDR3 protein. The sample lists approximately 800,000 distinct CDR3 sequences; 20% to 25% were seen once. These data were likewise used in another study, on T cells of mothers and their children.

Input material: blood. Receptor source: a boy between 10 and 17 years old in good health. Both conserved end residues are part of each CDR3. The D gene is left open where the match is weak. A row's size may be missing; if present it is once, few, many or a size class.

>TRBV5-6|TRBJ2-3|14|-|-
TGTGCCAGCAGCTTGACCTTGGCCACAGATACGCAGTATTTT
CASSLTLATDTQYF
>TRBV7-2|TRBJ1-6|16|-|-
TGTGCCAGCAGCTCTTCGCAGGGCTCCTATAATTCACCCCTCCACTTT
CASSSSQGSYNSPLHF
>TRBV5-1|TRBJ2-3|16|-|TRBD1
TGCGCCAGCAGCCGTCGGGACAGGGGGGACACAGATACGCAGTATTTT
CASSRRDRGDTDTQYF
>TRBV28|TRBJ1-5|16|few|-
TGTGCCAGCAGTCGGACAGTCAGGCGCGGGAATCAGCCCCAGCATTTT
CASSRTVRRGNQPQHF
>TRBV12-3/TRBV12-4|TRBJ2-5|15|-|TRBD1
TGTGCCAGCAGTTTAGATGCCAGGGGGATGGAGACCCAGTACTTC
CASSLDARGMETQYF
>TRBV7-8|TRBJ2-7|15|-|TRBD2
TGTGCCAGCAGCTTAGTGGGGGGGGACTCCTACGAGCAGTACTTC
CASSLVGGDSYEQYF
>TRBV3-1|TRBJ2-5|14|few|TRBD2
TGTGCCAGCAGCCACCGGCTAGCGGAAGAGACCCAGTACTTC
CASSHRLAEETQYF
>TRBV20-1|TRBJ1-2|11|-|-
TGCAGTGCTAGAGACAACTATGGCTACACCTTC
CSARDNYGYTF
>TRBV30|TRBJ2-1|14|once|-
TGTGCCTTGTCCGGGACCGGGCCCTACAATGAGCAGTTCTTC
CALSGTGPYNEQFF
>TRBV19|TRBJ2-5|14|-|-
TGTGCCAGTAGTATTACGGGGGTCCAAGAGACCCAGTACTTC
CASSITGVQETQYF
>TRBV7-9|TRBJ2-1|15|-|-
TGTGCCAGCAGCTTGAACGGGCGGGGCTACAATGAGCAGTTCTTC
CASSLNGRGYNEQFF
>TRBV2|TRBJ1-6|16|few|-
TGTGCCAGCAGTGAGTCGGGGACGGCCTATAATTCACCCCTCCACTTT
CASSESGTAYNSPLHF
>TRBV29-1|TRBJ2-5|13|few|-
TGCAGCGTTGAATGGGTCGTCCAAGAGACCCAGTACTTC
CSVEWVVQETQYF
>TRBV20-1|TRBJ2-7|14|-|-
TGCAGTGCTCCACTAGCAGGGCGCCCCTACGAGCAGTACTTC
CSAPLAGRPYEQYF
>TRBV7-2|TRBJ1-4|17|few|TRBD1
TGTGCCAGCAGCTTAGTAGGACAGGGGGCAACTAATGAAAAACTGTTTTTT
CASSLVGQGATNEKLFF